This T cell receptor beta chain was sequenced in a study of T cell responses to AZD1222 COVID-19 vaccine. TCRdb's copy holds only in-frame clones and misses some; the assay was immunoSEQ multiplex PCR. The table records roughly 100,000 clones, 82% of them present only once. The TCR was taken from an adult in good health. Sequenced here: peripheral blood, sampled on day 0 of AZD1222 vaccination.

The CDR3 protein is CASRPGGDRGWGYTF. DNA of the CDR3: TGTGCCAGCAGACCCGGAGGAGATCGGGGGTGGGGCTACACCTTC. This chain links TRBV7-2 with TRBJ1-2, with a weak D call TRBD1 (5 bases). The germline V gene encodes CDR1 SGHTA and CDR2 FQGNSA. The CDR3 sequence is 15 residues long. V was cut by 6 bases and J by 8 bases, with 22 bases left in between.